A single sample gave rise to the 20 T cell receptor beta chains below, sequenced in a study of regulatory T cells in long-lasting Graves disease. Indicated time point: newly diagnosed GD, antithyroid drugs for less than 3 months. Construction of the TCR library relied on RNA isolated from PBMCs. With iRepertoire HTBI primers and Arm-PCR of CDR3 regions, TCR beta libraries were built. One entry per CDR3 protein, called by TCRdb with MiXCR from the multiplex PCR reads. The repertoire includes under 300,000 distinct CDR3 sequences, 20% of them detected once, and approximately 14% sits in the top ten. The sequenced sample was peripheral blood mononuclear cells (PBMCs), obtained at new diagnosis, from a patient treated with antithyroid drugs. These receptors were collected from a female donor with Graves disease.

This clonotype was recorded at least ten times. J is TRBJ2-1 and V is TRBV27, with 9 bases that match TRBD1. V dropped 9 bases and J dropped 7; count of bases not matched to a gene: 7. Germline V gene sequence: CDR1 MNHEY, CDR2 SMNVEV (reference sequence). The length of the CDR3 is 13 residues. The CDR3 region has the DNA TGTGCCAGTCGACAGGGGGGAGGAAATGAGCAGTTCTTC. It codes for CASRQGGGNEQFF.

V and J are TRBV11-3 and TRBJ2-3; TRBD2 matches at 13 bases. J gave up 4 bases and V 1 base, and 8 bases lay outside the gene matches. In germline, CDR1 is SGHNT, CDR2 YENEEA. The CDR3 covers 18 residues. DNA for the CDR3: TGTGCCAGCAGCTTAGCTACTAGCGGGGGGGCCGGAGCAGATACGCAGTATTTT. Translation: CASSLATSGGAGADTQYF.

This clonotype has ten or more counts. The chain recombines TRBV20-1 with TRBJ1-1; D is perhaps TRBD1 (5 bases). The CDR3 consists of 14 residues. Germline V gene sequence: CDR1 DFQATT, CDR2 SNEGSKA (reference sequence). Trimming removed 5 bases from V and 3 bases from J, with 16 bases in between. The CDR3, as DNA: TGCAGTGCTTATGGGGGGGTCGGGGACACTGAAGCTTTCTTT. This sequence encodes CSAYGGVGDTEAFF.

This clonotype was seen ten or more times. V and J are TRBV20-1 and TRBJ1-2; a possible D gene is TRBD1 (5 bases). Deletions cut 1 base from V and 7 bases from J, with 13 bases between. Germline-derived CDR1 and CDR2 are DFQATT and SNEGSKA (reference sequence). The CDR3 extends over 13 amino acids. The CDR3 DNA reads as TGCAGTGCTAGAGTCGGGGGTCTGGGTGGCTACACCTTC. Translation: CSARVGGLGGYTF.

This clonotype was counted ten times or more. DNA for the CDR3: TGTGCCAGCAGCCAAGAGCAGGGTTCTAATGAAAAACTGTTTTTT. Translated, it gives CASSQEQGSNEKLFF. The gene calls are TRBV3-1 and TRBJ1-4; D is perhaps TRBD1 (5 bases). The V gene's germline CDR1 is LGHDT and CDR2 YNNKEL (reference sequence). This CDR3 spans 15 amino acids. Trimming removed 0 bases from V and 3 bases from J, with 8 bases in between.

The table lists this clonotype with many counts. The V gene is TRBV20-1, the J gene TRBJ2-7; D tentatively fits TRBD1 or TRBD2 (5 bases each). Germline V gives CDR1 DFQATT, CDR2 SNEGSKA (reference sequence). The CDR3 extends over 14 amino acids. Trimming removed 2 bases at V and 5 bases at J, with 16 bases between. CDR3 in DNA: TGCAGTGCTAGACCCCCGGGACGAGACCACGAGCAGTACTTC. It yields the protein CSARPPGRDHEQYF.

This clonotype was picked up many times. Here the CDR3 reads CAIRPDGLTGELFF. CDR3 nucleotide sequence: TGTGCCATCAGACCAGACGGACTCACCGGGGAGCTGTTTTTT. The chain combines TRBV10-3 with TRBJ2-2; TRBD2 is a possible D gene (5 bases). Trimming took 6 bases from V and 4 from J, leaving 12 bases between them. CDR1 is ENHRY and CDR2 is SYGVKD in the germline V gene. This CDR3 is built from 14 residues.

This clonotype was picked up many times. The chain combines TRBV6-5 with TRBJ2-7; either TRBD1 or TRBD2 may supply D (5 bases each). This CDR3 is built from 14 residues. Germline-derived CDR1 and CDR2 are MNHEY and SVGAGI. The V end was cut by 2 bases, the J end by 2 bases, with 10 bases between. The CDR3 protein is CASSYPGSPYEQYF. In nucleotides, the CDR3 is TGTGCCAGCAGTTACCCAGGGAGCCCCTACGAGCAGTACTTC.

This rearrangement joins TRBV27 to TRBJ1-2; D not resolved. The germline V and J ends were trimmed by 4 bases and 1 base, with 7 bases remaining between them. The CDR3 covers 13 residues. Germline values: CDR1 MNHEY, CDR2 SMNVEV (reference sequence). This CDR3 is CASSSTLNYGYTF. DNA of the CDR3: TGTGCCAGCAGTTCGACACTTAACTATGGCTACACCTTC.

The table lists this clonotype with many counts. V is TRBV4-2 and J is TRBJ2-1; no reliable D call. CDR3 length: 15 residues. The germline CDR1 and CDR2 sequences are LGHNA and YNFKEQ. V lost 2 bases, J lost 7 bases, and 15 bases lay in between. CDR3: CASSQRGAMENEQFF. The DNA of the CDR3 is TGTGCCAGCAGCCAAAGAGGCGCTATGGAAAATGAGCAGTTCTTC.

In the case of this clonotype: One end of the junction fails to match germline, which may point to a read error. The J gene is TRBJ2-1, the V gene TRBV10-2; D gene uncertain. The CDR3 is made up of 12 amino acids. Germline V CDR1 and CDR2: WSHSY, SAAADI. The CDR3 DNA follows: TGCGCCAGCAGTGAGTCCCGGGCCCAACGGGTCTTC. It translates to CASSESRAQRVF.

The chain has TRBV4-2 and TRBJ2-1; D remains unclear. V lost 1 base and J lost 4, with 11 bases in between. Germline V gene lookup returns CDR1 LGHNA and CDR2 YNFKEQ. CDR3 size: 15 residues. DNA of the CDR3: TGTGCCAGCAGCCAAGCTAGTGGAGTATACAATGAGCAGTTCTTC. It is translated as CASSQASGVYNEQFF.

Worth noting for this clonotype: This likely reflects a read error, since a far larger clone is one base away. The chain couples TRBV7-3 to TRBJ1-5, with D unresolved. V was shortened by 5 bases and J by 0 bases, with 11 bases between the two germline ends. This CDR3 is 15 amino acids long. Germline V lookup: CDR1 SGHTA, CDR2 FQGTGA. The chain's CDR3 is CASSGIWDSNQPQHF. The CDR3 DNA is TGTGCCAGCAGCGGTATCTGGGATAGCAATCAGCCCCAGCATTTT.

This clonotype showed up many times. The chain has TRBV3-1 and TRBJ2-7; possible D gene TRBD1, 5 bases. CDR1 is LGHDT, CDR2 YNNKEL, per germline (reference sequence). V was trimmed by 6 bases and J by 4 bases, leaving 13 bases between them. CDR3 length equals 13 residues. DNA of the CDR3: TGTGCCAGCAGTACCGACAGTGGGTACGAGCAGTACTTC. Translating gives CASSTDSGYEQYF.

About this clonotype itself: A far larger clone differs by one base, so this is likely a read error. This chain connects TRBV2 to TRBJ1-2; TRBD1 aligns across 8 bases. Trimming took 6 bases from V and 1 from J; bases not matched to a gene: 10. The CDR3 has 16 amino acids. Germline loops: CDR1 SNHLY, CDR2 FYNNEI. Written as DNA, the CDR3 is TGTGCCAGCAGGAGCAGGGGGCTTGAGAATAACTATGGCTACACCTTC. Its translation is CASRSRGLENNYGYTF. Full variable domain (missing parts from reference TRBV2 and TRBJ1-2): EPEVTQTPSHQVTQMGQEVILRCVPISNHLYFYWYRQILGQKVEFLVSFYNNEISEKSEIFDDQFSVERPDGSNFTLKIRSTKLEDSAMYFCASRSRGLENNYGYTFGSGTRLTVV.

There are many counts of this clonotype. An end of the junction does not agree with germline; a read error may underlie this. The V gene is TRBV11-2, the J gene TRBJ2-3, with D possibly being TRBD2 (5 bases). The CDR3 is made up of 14 amino acids. CDR1 and CDR2 from the germline V gene are SGHAT and FQNNGV. The CDR3 sequence: CASSQRGSTDTQYF. The CDR3 coding sequence is TGCGCCAGCAGCCAAAGAGGGTCCACAGATACGCAGTATTTT.

This clonotype was recorded at least ten times. The V and J genes are TRBV2 and TRBJ2-2; D gene unclear. CDR3 length: 14 residues. Trimming took off 4 bases at V and 7 bases at J, with 13 bases between the two ends. CDR1 and CDR2 from the germline V gene are SNHLY and FYNNEI. CDR3 DNA: TGTGCCAGCAGTGGCACGGTCATTGGCGGGGAGCTGTTTTTT. It translates to CASSGTVIGGELFF. Filled out from reference TRBV2 and TRBJ2-2, the complete variable domain reads EPEVTQTPSHQVTQMGQEVILRCVPISNHLYFYWYRQILGQKVEFLVSFYNNEISEKSEIFDDQFSVERPDGSNFTLKIRSTKLEDSAMYFCASSGTVIGGELFFGEGSRLTVL.

This clonotype turned up a few times. This may stem from a read error, because a much larger clone lies one nucleotide away. The V and J genes are TRBV5-5 and TRBJ2-7, with D perhaps assigned TRBD1 or TRBD2 (6 bases each). Germline V CDR1 and CDR2: SGHKS, YYEKEE (reference sequence). Trimming stripped 0 bases from V and 8 bases from J, with 21 bases between. The CDR3 has 16 amino acids. CDR3: CASSLEFRGRGSKQYF. DNA for the CDR3: TGTGCCAGCAGCTTGGAATTTCGGGGGCGGGGAAGTAAGCAGTACTTC.

This clonotype was picked up a small number of times. This clone may be a read error of a much larger clone one base away. The CDR3 reads CSAKRIESGGRIQETQYF. CDR3 in DNA: TGCAGTGCCAAAAGAATAGAAAGCGGGGGACGAATCCAAGAGACCCAGTACTTC. The chain is built from TRBV20-1 and TRBJ2-5, with 8 bases identical to TRBD2. Germline loops: CDR1 DFQATT, CDR2 SNEGSKA (reference sequence). This CDR3 has 18 residues. V lost 6 bases to trimming and J lost 1 base; unmatched junction nucleotides: 19.

This clonotype was detected many times. J is TRBJ2-5 and V is TRBV12-3 or TRBV12-4; D is possibly TRBD2 (6 bases). The CDR3 totals 18 residues. V gave up 6 bases and J gave up 5 bases, with 28 bases separating them. CDR3: CASRITFGAGTGEETQYF. In nucleotides, the CDR3 is TGTGCCAGCAGAATAACCTTCGGGGCAGGGACTGGGGAGGAGACCCAGTACTTC.